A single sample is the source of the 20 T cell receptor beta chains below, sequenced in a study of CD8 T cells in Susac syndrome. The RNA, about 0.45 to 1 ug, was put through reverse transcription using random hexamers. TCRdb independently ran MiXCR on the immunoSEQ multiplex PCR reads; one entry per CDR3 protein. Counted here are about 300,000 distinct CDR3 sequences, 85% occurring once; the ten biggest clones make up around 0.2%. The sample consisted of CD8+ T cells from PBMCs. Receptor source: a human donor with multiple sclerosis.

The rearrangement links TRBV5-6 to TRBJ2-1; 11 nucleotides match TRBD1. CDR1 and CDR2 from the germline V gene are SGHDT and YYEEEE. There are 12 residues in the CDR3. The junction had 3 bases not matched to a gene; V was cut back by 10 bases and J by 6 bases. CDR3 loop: CAEGQGGNEQFF. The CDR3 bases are TGTGCCGAGGGACAGGGGGGCAATGAGCAGTTCTTC. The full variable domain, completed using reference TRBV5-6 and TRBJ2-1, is DAGVTQSPTHLIKTRGQQVTLRCSPKSGHDTVSWYQQALGQGPQFIFQYYEEEERQRGNFPDRFSGHQFPNYSSELNVNALLLGDSALYLCAEGQGGNEQFFGPGTRLTVL.

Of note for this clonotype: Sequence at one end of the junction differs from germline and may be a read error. CDR3 region: CSAREPGSLNYDYTF. The CDR3 bases are TGCAGTGCTAGAGAACCAGGCAGCCTGAACTATGACTACACCTTC. V usage is TRBV20-1 and J usage is TRBJ1-2, with D uncertain. The CDR3 extends over 15 amino acids. CDR1 is DFQATT, CDR2 SNEGSKA, per germline (reference sequence).

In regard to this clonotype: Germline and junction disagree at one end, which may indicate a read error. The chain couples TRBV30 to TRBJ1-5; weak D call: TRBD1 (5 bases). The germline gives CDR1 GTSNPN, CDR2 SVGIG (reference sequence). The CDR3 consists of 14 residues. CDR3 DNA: TGTGCCTGGAGTGAAGTCGGGGGAGGTCAGGCCCAGCATTTT. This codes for CAWSEVGGGQAQHF. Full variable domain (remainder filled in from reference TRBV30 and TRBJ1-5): SQTIHQWPATLVQPVGSPLSLECTVEGTSNPNLYWYRQAAGRGLQLLFYSVGIGQISSEVPQNLSASRPQDRQFILSSKKLLLSDSGFYLCAWSEVGGGQAQHFGDGTRLSIL.

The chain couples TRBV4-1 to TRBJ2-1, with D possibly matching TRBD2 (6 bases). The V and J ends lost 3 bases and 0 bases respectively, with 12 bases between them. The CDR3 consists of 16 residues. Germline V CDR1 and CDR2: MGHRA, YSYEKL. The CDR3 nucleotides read TGCGCCAGCAGCCAGGTAGCGGTGAGCTCCTACAATGAGCAGTTCTTC. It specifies CASSQVAVSSYNEQFF.

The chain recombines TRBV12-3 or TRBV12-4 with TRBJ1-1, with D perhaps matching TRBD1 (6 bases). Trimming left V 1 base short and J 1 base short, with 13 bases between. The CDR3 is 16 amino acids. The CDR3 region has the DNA TGTGCCAGCAGTTTAGGGACAGCCGTGGGGAACACTGAAGCTTTCTTT. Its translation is CASSLGTAVGNTEAFF.

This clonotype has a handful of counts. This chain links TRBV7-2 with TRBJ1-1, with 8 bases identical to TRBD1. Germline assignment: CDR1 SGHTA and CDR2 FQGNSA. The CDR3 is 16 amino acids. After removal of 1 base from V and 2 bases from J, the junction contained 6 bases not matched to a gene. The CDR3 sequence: CASSLVHRGTNTEAFF. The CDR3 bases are TGTGCCAGCAGCTTAGTCCACAGGGGGACAAACACTGAAGCTTTCTTT.

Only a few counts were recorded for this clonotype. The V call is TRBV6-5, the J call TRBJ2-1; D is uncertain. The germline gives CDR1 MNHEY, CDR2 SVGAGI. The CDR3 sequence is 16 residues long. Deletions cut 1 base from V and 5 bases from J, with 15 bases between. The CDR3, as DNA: TGTGCCAGCAGTTACTTCCCCCAGGAACAGCACAATGAGCAGTTCTTC. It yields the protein CASSYFPQEQHNEQFF.

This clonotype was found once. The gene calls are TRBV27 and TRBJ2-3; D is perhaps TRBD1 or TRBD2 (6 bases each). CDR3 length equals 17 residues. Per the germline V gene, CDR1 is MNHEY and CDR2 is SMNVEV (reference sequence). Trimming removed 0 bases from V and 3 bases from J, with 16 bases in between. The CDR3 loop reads CASSLSWGAMLTDTQYF. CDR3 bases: TGTGCCAGCAGTTTATCTTGGGGGGCAATGCTGACAGATACGCAGTATTTT.

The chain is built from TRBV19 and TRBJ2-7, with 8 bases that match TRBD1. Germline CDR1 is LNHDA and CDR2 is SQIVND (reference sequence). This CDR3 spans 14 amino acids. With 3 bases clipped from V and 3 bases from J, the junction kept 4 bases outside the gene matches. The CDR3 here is CASSMAGQVYEQYF. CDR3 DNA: TGTGCCAGTAGTATGGCGGGACAGGTCTACGAGCAGTACTTC.

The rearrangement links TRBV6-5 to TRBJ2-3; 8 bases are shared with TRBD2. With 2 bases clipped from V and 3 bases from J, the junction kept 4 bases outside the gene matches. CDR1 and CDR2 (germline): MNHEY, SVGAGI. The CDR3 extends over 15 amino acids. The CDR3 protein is CASSYLGLATDTQYF. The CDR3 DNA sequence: TGTGCCAGCAGTTACCTTGGACTAGCAACAGATACGCAGTATTTT.

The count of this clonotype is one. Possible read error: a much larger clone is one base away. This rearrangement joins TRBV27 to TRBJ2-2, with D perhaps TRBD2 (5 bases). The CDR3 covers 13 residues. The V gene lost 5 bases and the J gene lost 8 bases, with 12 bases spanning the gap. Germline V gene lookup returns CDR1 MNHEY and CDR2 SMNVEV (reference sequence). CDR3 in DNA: TGTGCCAGCAGTACAACAGCGGCGGGGGAGCTGTTTTTT. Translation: CASSTTAAGELFF.

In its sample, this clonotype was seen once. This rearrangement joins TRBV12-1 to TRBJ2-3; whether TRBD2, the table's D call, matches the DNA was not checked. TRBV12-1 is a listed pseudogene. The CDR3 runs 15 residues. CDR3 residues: CASKTGLAVNRYAVF. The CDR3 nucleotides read TGTGCCAGCAAGACAGGACTAGCGGTTAACAGATACGCAGTATTT.

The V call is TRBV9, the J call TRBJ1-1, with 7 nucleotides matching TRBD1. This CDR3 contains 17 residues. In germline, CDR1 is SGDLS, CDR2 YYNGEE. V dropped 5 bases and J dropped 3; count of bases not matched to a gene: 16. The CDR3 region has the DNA TGTGCCAGCAGTGTTTTACCATGGACAGGTGGAGACACTGAAGCTTTCTTT. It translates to CASSVLPWTGGDTEAFF.

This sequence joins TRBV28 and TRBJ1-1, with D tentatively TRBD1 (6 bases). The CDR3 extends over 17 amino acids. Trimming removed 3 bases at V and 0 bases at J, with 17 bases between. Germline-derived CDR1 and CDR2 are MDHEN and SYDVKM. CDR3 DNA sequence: TGTGCCAGCAGTTTCGGGACACTGAAGGATATGAACACTGAAGCTTTCTTT. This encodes CASSFGTLKDMNTEAFF.

The CDR3 reads CASSLVFASPYSNQPQHF. CDR3 bases: TGTGCCAGCAGCTTAGTTTTCGCCAGCCCCTATAGCAATCAGCCCCAGCATTTT. V and J are TRBV7-8 and TRBJ1-5; D remains unclear. Deletions cut 1 base from V and 0 bases from J, with 16 bases between. Germline V gives CDR1 SGHVS, CDR2 FQNEAQ. The CDR3 length is 18 residues.

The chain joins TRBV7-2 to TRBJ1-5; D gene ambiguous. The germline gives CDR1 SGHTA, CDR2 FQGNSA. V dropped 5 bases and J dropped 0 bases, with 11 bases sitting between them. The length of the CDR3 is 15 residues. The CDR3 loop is CASSLEFYSNQPQHF. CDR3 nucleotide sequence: TGTGCCAGCAGCCTAGAGTTTTATAGCAATCAGCCCCAGCATTTT.

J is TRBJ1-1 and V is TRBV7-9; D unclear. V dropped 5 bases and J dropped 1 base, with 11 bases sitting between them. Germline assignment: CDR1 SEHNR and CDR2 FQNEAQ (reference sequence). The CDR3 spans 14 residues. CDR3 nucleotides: TGTGCCAGCAGCGACGACGGCCAGAACACTGAAGCTTTCTTT. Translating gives CASSDDGQNTEAFF.

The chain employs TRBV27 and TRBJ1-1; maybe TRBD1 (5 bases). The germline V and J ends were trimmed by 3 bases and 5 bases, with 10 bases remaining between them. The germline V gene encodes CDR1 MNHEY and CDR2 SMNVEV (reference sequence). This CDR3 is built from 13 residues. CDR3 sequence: CASSLDWGTEAFF. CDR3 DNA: TGTGCCAGCAGTTTGGATTGGGGGACTGAAGCTTTCTTT.

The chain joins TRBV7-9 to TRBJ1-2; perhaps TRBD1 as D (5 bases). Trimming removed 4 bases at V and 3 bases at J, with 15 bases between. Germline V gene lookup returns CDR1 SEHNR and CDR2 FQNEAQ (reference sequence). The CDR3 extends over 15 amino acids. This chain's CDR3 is CASSSPGLGDYGYTF. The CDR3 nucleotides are TGTGCCAGCAGCTCTCCGGGCCTGGGGGACTATGGCTACACCTTC.

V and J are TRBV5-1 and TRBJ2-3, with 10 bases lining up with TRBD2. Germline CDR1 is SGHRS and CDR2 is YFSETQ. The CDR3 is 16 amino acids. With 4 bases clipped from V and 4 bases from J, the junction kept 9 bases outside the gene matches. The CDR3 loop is CASSQGLAGVPDTQYF. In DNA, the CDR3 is TGCGCCAGCAGCCAGGGGCTAGCGGGAGTTCCAGATACGCAGTATTTT. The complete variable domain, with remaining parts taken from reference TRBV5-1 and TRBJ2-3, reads KAGVTQTPRYLIKTRGQQVTLSCSPISGHRSVSWYQQTPGQGLQFLFEYFSETQRNKGNFPGRFSGRQFSNSRSEMNVSTLELGDSALYLCASSQGLAGVPDTQYFGPGTRLTVL.